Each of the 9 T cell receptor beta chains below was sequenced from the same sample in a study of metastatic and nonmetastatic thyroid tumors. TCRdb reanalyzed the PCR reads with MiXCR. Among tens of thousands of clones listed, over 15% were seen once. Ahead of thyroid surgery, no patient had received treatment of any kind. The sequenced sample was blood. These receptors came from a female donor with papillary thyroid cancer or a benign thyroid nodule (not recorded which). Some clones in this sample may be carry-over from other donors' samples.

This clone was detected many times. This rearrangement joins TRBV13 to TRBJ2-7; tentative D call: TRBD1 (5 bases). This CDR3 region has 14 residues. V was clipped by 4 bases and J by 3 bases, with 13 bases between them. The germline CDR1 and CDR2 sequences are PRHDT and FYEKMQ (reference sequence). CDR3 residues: CASSSQTRGYEQYF. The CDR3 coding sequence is TGTGCCAGCAGCTCGCAGACAAGGGGCTACGAGCAGTACTTC.

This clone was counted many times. Here the CDR3 reads CASSTSSGRAVDTQYF. The CDR3 DNA reads TGTGCCAGTAGTACCTCTAGCGGGAGGGCCGTGGATACGCAGTATTTT. V and J are TRBV19 and TRBJ2-3; 12 nucleotides align to TRBD2. This CDR3 has 16 amino acids. After removal of 4 bases from V and 6 bases from J, the junction contained 8 bases not matched to a gene. Germline CDR1 reads LNHDA; CDR2 reads SQIVND (reference sequence).

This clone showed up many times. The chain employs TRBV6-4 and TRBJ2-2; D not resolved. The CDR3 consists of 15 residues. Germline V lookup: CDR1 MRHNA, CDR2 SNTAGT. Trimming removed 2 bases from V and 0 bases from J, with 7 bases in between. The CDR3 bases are TGTGCCAGCAGTGACGGATCAGCGAACACCGGGGAGCTGTTTTTT. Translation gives CASSDGSANTGELFF.

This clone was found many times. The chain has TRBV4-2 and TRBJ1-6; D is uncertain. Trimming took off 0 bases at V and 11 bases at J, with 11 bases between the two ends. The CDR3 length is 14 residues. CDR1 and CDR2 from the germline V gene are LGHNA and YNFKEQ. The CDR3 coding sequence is TGTGCCAGCAGCCAAGATCGAGGGCTCCCACCCCTCCACTTT. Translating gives CASSQDRGLPPLHF.

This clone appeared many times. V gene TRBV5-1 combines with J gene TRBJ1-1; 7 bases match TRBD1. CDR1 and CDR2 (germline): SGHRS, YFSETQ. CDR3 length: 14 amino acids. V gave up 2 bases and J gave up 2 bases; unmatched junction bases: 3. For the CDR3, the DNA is TGCGCCAGCAGCTTTCAGGGGGATAACACTGAAGCTTTCTTT. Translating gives CASSFQGDNTEAFF.

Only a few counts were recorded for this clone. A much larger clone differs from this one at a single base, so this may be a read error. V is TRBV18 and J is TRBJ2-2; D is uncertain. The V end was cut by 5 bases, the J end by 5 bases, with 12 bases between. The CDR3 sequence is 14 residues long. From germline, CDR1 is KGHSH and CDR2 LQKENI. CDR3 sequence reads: CASSATTPTGELFF. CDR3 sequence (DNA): TGTGCCAGCTCAGCCACGACTCCAACCGGGGAGCTGTTTTTT.

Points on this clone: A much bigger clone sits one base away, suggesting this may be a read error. Here the CDR3 DNA reads TGTGCCAGCAGACGGAATGGAGTCCAAGAGACCCAGTACTTC. Translated: CASRRNGVQETQYF. The gene calls are TRBV9 and TRBJ2-5; D is unclear. CDR3 length: 14 amino acids. CDR1 is SGDLS and CDR2 is YYNGEE in the germline V gene. V was clipped by 5 bases and J by 1 base, with 12 bases between them.

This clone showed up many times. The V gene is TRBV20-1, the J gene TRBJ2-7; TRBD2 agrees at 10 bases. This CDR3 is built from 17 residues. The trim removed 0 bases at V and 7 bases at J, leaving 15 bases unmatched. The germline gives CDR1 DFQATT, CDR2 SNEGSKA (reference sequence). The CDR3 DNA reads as TGCAGTGCTAGAGATGTTACTTCTAGCGGGAGCGTGTCGGAGCAGTACTTC. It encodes CSARDVTSSGSVSEQYF.

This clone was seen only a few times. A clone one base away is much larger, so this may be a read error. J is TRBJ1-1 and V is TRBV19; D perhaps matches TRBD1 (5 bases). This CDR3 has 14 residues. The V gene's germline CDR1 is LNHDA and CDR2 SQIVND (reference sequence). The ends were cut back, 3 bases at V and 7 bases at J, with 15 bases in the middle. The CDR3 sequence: CASSILDTGGEAFF. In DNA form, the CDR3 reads TGTGCCAGTAGTATTCTGGACACCGGGGGTGAAGCTTTCTTT.